This T cell receptor beta chain is from a study of blood T cell repertoires in COVID-19. About the research overall: The United States, Italy and Spain were the sources of the acute and convalescent COVID-19 samples. PBMCs, B-cell-depleted T cells, or T cells provided the cDNA or gDNA that made up the material.

Original processing notes: Reference gene primers were amplified, and this amplification served to estimate nucleated cell counts. Profiled with immunoSEQ multiplex PCR; TCRdb holds only in-frame clones, not every one. V, J and clone size are taken as reported in that table, and D and trimming were inferred from the DNA itself. The table lists roughly 77,000 clones, 80% of them singletons. This sequence was found in a woman between 65 and 79 years old with acute or convalescent COVID-19. The sequenced sample consisted of peripheral blood.

The DNA of the CDR3 is TGTGCCAGCAGCCCCGGTTGGGCCACTGAAGCTTTCTTT. The encoded protein is CASSPGWATEAFF. The genes are TRBV5-6 and TRBJ1-1; no clear D gene. The CDR3 is 13 residues long. Trimming stripped 4 bases from V and 4 bases from J, with 11 bases between. CDR1 and CDR2 (germline): SGHDT, YYEEEE.